These T cell receptor beta chains were read from a single sample in a study of cytomegalovirus exposure and HLA in healthy donors. Using immunoSEQ multiplex PCR, the repertoire was profiled, and TCRdb retains in-frame clones only, with some absent. The sample gives 130,000 or so clones, 90% of which show up once; roughly 6.4% is in the top ten. Sequenced: PBMCs. Receptors originate from a woman in her twenties or thirties in good health and CMV-seropositive. CDR3s leave out the opening cysteine and the closing phenylalanine or tryptophan. Only part of the rows carry a size: once, few, many, or a class if the clone is expanded.

cdr3_aa,j_call,clone_size,v_call
ASSLLGQGVEQY,TRBJ2-7,-,TRBV5-6
ASTIPGTGKGEQY,TRBJ2-7,-,TRBV28
ASSIGLAGMGEQF,TRBJ2-1,-,TRBV19
ASSLAGGAYNEQF,TRBJ2-1,-,TRBV27
ASSSYRGPNPETQY,TRBJ2-5,-,TRBV7-7
ASSQAGQGLHTEAF,TRBJ1-1,-,TRBV4-1
ASSPASGGALNEQF,TRBJ2-1,-,TRBV18
ASRSGTGPNQPQH,TRBJ1-5,-,TRBV28
ASSIEGQGETQY,TRBJ2-5,-,TRBV19
ASTEGVAGPDTQY,TRBJ2-3,-,TRBV2
ASRTGGRGYT,TRBJ1-2,-,TRBV6-5
ASSGQGIGLGYT,TRBJ1-2,-,TRBV27
ASSLTGAPTDTQY,TRBJ2-3,-,TRBV5-1
ASSIVGTGGGEQY,TRBJ2-7,once,TRBV19
ASRELAGGTDTQY,TRBJ2-3,-,TRBV2
ASSVRQGETQY,TRBJ2-5,-,TRBV9
ASSILGGRQPQH,TRBJ1-5,-,TRBV27
SVDTGQGAYEQY,TRBJ2-7,-,TRBV29-1
SVEELASDTQY,TRBJ2-3,-,TRBV29-1
ASSLGWDRGPLYTGELF,TRBJ2-2,few,TRBV11-2
AWSVQIEASGTDTQY,TRBJ2-3,-,TRBV30
ASSLGGARTEAF,TRBJ1-1,-,TRBV6-1
ASSLATDSGELF,TRBJ2-2,-,TRBV5-4
ASSVEGLASYEQY,TRBJ2-7,-,TRBV9
ASSPQIGNTGELF,TRBJ2-2,-,TRBV7-7
ASSLNQGNRANEKLF,TRBJ1-4,-,TRBV5-1
ASSLGQARDTQY,TRBJ2-3,once,TRBV6-5
ASSLEPGGYT,TRBJ1-2,-,TRBV5-1
ASSEQQGWNEQF,TRBJ2-1,-,TRBV5-1
ASSSQGARNQPQH,TRBJ1-5,-,TRBV2
ASSLGGAHSYEQY,TRBJ2-7,-,TRBV6-1
ASRAENNEQF,TRBJ2-1,-,TRBV27
SVWTSGETQY,TRBJ2-5,few,TRBV29-1
ASSLAGTGEETQY,TRBJ2-5,-,TRBV5-1
ASSVAGTGSYEQY,TRBJ2-7,-,TRBV28
ATSRVPLQGAGSGANVLT,TRBJ2-6,once,TRBV15
ASSERLAASTDTQY,TRBJ2-3,-,TRBV2
ASSGHRASYEQY,TRBJ2-7,-,TRBV5-1
ASKTNPGQGVYEQY,TRBJ2-7,-,TRBV5-1
ASSLGTSGGNTQY,TRBJ2-3,-,TRBV18
ASSDTAGTNEQY,TRBJ2-7,-,TRBV11-2
ASSPGTSGSIYEQY,TRBJ2-7,once,TRBV5-1
ASSFLASGEETQY,TRBJ2-5,-,TRBV5-4
ASNGGRVTGELF,TRBJ2-2,-,TRBV2
ASSARLQYTDTQY,TRBJ2-3,-,TRBV6-1
ASSRTVRYEQY,TRBJ2-7,once,TRBV10-2
ASSLGSSTYEQY,TRBJ2-7,-,TRBV5-6
ASIASGRARTGELF,TRBJ2-2,-,TRBV19
ASSEFSRGPHNEQF,TRBJ2-1,-,TRBV10-1
ASSLEAGGIGETQY,TRBJ2-5,-,TRBV5-1
ASSPRGAGGTEAF,TRBJ1-1,-,TRBV7-9
ASSRDRASTEAF,TRBJ1-1,-,TRBV7-2
ASSQDVGQGVNEQY,TRBJ2-7,-,TRBV14
ASSESTGGGTEAF,TRBJ1-1,-,TRBV6-1
ASSLGGQGADTQY,TRBJ2-3,-,TRBV7-8
ASSRLAPDRDEQF,TRBJ2-1,-,TRBV6-5
ASSLLAGAVETQY,TRBJ2-5,-,TRBV27
ASSVAVSGSVEQY,TRBJ2-7,-,TRBV9
ASSFWGADRDSRATQY,TRBJ2-5,-,TRBV5-6